Sequencing of this T cell receptor (beta chain) was carried out in a study of beta chain features in type 1 diabetes. As concerns this clone: In the same sample, other DNA sequences code for this CDR3.

TCRB transcripts that were expressed got sequenced, as all of the isolated RNA had been reverse transcribed. TCRdb's table, derived via immunoSEQ multiplex PCR, lists solely in-frame clones and lacks some. The sample yields 500,000 to 700,000 clones, roughly a sixth seen once. This sequence originates from a man aged 18 to 30 in good health. The sample comprised naive CD4+ T cells from blood.

CDR3 region: CASSVVGGPYNEQFF. DNA of the CDR3: TGTGCCAGCAGCGTAGTGGGGGGACCCTACAATGAGCAGTTCTTC. The rearrangement links TRBV9 to TRBJ2-1; D is perhaps TRBD2 (6 bases). Germline assignment: CDR1 SGDLS and CDR2 YYNGEE. Trimming took 0 bases from V and 2 from J, leaving 9 bases between them. The CDR3 extends over 15 amino acids.